The 23 T cell receptor beta chains below come from one sample, sequenced in a study of blood T cell repertoires in COVID-19. The repertoire was sequenced with immunoSEQ multiplex PCR; TCRdb's copy has only in-frame clones and lacks some. The sample yields almost 500,000 clones, approximately 86% seen once. Material: PBMCs or T cells enriched from blood (not recorded which). The source of these receptors is a woman aged 55-69 years who had recovered from COVID-19.

This clone appeared a single time. The chain uses TRBV7-2 and TRBJ1-2, with D perhaps TRBD1 (6 bases). CDR3 length equals 15 residues. Germline CDR1 reads SGHTA; CDR2 reads FQGNSA. V was trimmed by 1 base and J by 6 bases, leaving 15 bases between them. In nucleotides, the CDR3 is TGTGCCAGCAGCTTAGACTCAGGGGCGTCCGATGGCTACACCTTC. It specifies CASSLDSGASDGYTF.

CDR3 bases: TGTGCCAGCAGTGAAGCGCTTCAGCAAGAGACCCAGTACTTC. This sequence encodes CASSEALQQETQYF. The V gene is TRBV2, the J gene TRBJ2-5; D gene uncertain. Germline V gene sequence: CDR1 SNHLY, CDR2 FYNNEI. The CDR3 sequence is 14 residues long. V was cut by 0 bases and J by 2 bases, with 7 bases left in between.

This clone has a single count. The gene calls are TRBV7-6 and TRBJ2-5; perhaps TRBD1 as D (5 bases). V shed 1 base and J shed 5 bases, with 11 bases lying between them. Germline V gene data show CDR1 as SGHVS and CDR2 as FNYEAQ. This CDR3 spans 14 amino acids. The CDR3: CASSLVGVVETQYF. The CDR3 nucleotides read TGTGCCAGCAGCTTAGTAGGGGTGGTCGAGACCCAGTACTTC.

This rearrangement joins TRBV2 to TRBJ1-3; 10 bases are shared with TRBD1. The V segment lost 1 base and the J segment 0 bases; nucleotides outside the gene matches: 6. Germline assignment: CDR1 SNHLY and CDR2 FYNNEI. CDR3 size: 18 residues. The CDR3 sequence is CASSEGGTGALSGNTIYF. The CDR3 DNA sequence: TGTGCCAGCAGTGAAGGGGGGACAGGGGCACTCTCTGGAAACACCATATATTTT. Variable domain in full (rest from reference TRBV2 and TRBJ1-3): EPEVTQTPSHQVTQMGQEVILRCVPISNHLYFYWYRQILGQKVEFLVSFYNNEISEKSEIFDDQFSVERPDGSNFTLKIRSTKLEDSAMYFCASSEGGTGALSGNTIYFGEGSWLTVV.

The V and J genes are TRBV2 and TRBJ1-6; maybe TRBD1 (6 bases). The germline CDR1 and CDR2 sequences are SNHLY and FYNNEI. V dropped 4 bases and J dropped 5 bases, with 15 bases sitting between them. There are 16 residues in the CDR3. CDR3: CASSGATGMHNSPLHF. DNA for the CDR3: TGTGCCAGCAGTGGGGCTACAGGGATGCATAATTCACCCCTCCACTTT.

The table lists this clone with a few counts. This chain uses TRBV4-1 with TRBJ2-7; 8 bases map to TRBD2. This CDR3 spans 18 amino acids. The V and J ends lost 0 bases and 3 bases, in that order; junction bases with no gene match: 13. Germline values: CDR1 MGHRA, CDR2 YSYEKL. The CDR3 DNA reads as TGCGCCAGCAGCCAAGATCGTCGGGGGGGGCTCCCGGGCTACGAGCAGTACTTC. It yields the protein CASSQDRRGGLPGYEQYF.

The chain combines TRBV11-2 with TRBJ2-7, with a weak D call TRBD2 (5 bases). Trimming pared 1 base from V and 5 bases from J, leaving 18 bases between. This CDR3 is 16 amino acids long. The germline gives CDR1 SGHAT, CDR2 FQNNGV. In DNA, the CDR3 is TGTGCCAGCAGCTTAGGTGGATATCGGGGTCTGGACGAGCAGTACTTC. The encoded protein is CASSLGGYRGLDEQYF.

The genes are TRBV5-1 and TRBJ2-3, with a weak D call TRBD2 (5 bases). Per the germline V gene, CDR1 is SGHRS and CDR2 is YFSETQ. The CDR3 sequence is 15 residues long. Trimming pared 4 bases from V and 2 bases from J, leaving 14 bases between. Written as DNA, the CDR3 is TGCGCCAGCAGCCGGACGGGGAGCCCCACAGATACGCAGTATTTT. Its protein is CASSRTGSPTDTQYF.

This clone was observed a single time. V is TRBV7-2 and J is TRBJ1-3, with D possibly being TRBD1 (5 bases). The germline gives CDR1 SGHTA, CDR2 FQGNSA. Trimming took 1 base from V and 5 from J, leaving 12 bases between them. The CDR3 runs to 15 residues. The DNA of the CDR3 is TGTGCCAGCAGCTTAGAGCCGGGACTTAGAAACACCATATATTTT. This gives the protein CASSLEPGLRNTIYF.

A remark on this clone: The junction does not match germline at one end; this may be a read error. The rearrangement uses TRBV2 and TRBJ1-1, with TRBD1 matching over 7 bases. The V gene's germline CDR1 is SNHLY and CDR2 FYNNEI. The CDR3 totals 10 residues. The CDR3 sequence: CASSEEGAVF. The CDR3, as DNA: TGTGCCAGCAGTGAAGAGGGGGCGGTTTTT.

This clone showed up just a few times. V is TRBV18 and J is TRBJ2-7; a weak D match, TRBD2 (6 bases). Germline values: CDR1 KGHSH, CDR2 LQKENI. Trimming shortened V by 6 bases and J by 3 bases, and 9 bases separated the two germline ends. The CDR3 loop spans 12 amino acids. The CDR3 is CASSGGYYEQYV. Here the CDR3 DNA reads TGTGCCAGCTCCGGGGGTTACTACGAGCAGTACGTC.

The CDR3 DNA sequence: TGTGCCAGCTCACCCAACAGGGGAAGCACAGATACGCAGTATTTT. Protein product: CASSPNRGSTDTQYF. The V call is TRBV18, the J call TRBJ2-3; 7 nucleotides line up with TRBD1. In germline, CDR1 is KGHSH, CDR2 LQKENI. The ends lost 3 bases at V and 0 bases at J; junction bases unmatched: 3. The CDR3 has 15 residues.

The V gene is TRBV3-1 (or the pseudogene TRBV3-2), the J gene TRBJ2-1, with D tentatively TRBD2 (7 bases). This CDR3 is built from 15 residues. Trimming took 4 bases from V and 9 from J, leaving 19 bases between them. Germline values: CDR1 LGHDT, CDR2 YNNKEL (reference sequence). The CDR3 loop reads CASSPYGGGRAEQFF. CDR3 coding DNA: TGTGCCAGCAGCCCATATGGGGGGGGGCGGGCTGAGCAGTTCTTC.

The chain uses TRBV5-1 and TRBJ2-3; 8 nucleotides match TRBD2. This CDR3 has 14 residues. The V gene end was trimmed by 2 bases and the J gene end by 6 bases; junction bases not matched to a gene: 5. Germline V CDR1 and CDR2: SGHRS, YFSETQ. The CDR3 spells CASSLRGGPDTQYF. CDR3 sequence (DNA): TGCGCCAGCAGCTTACGGGGGGGCCCCGATACGCAGTATTTT.

The genes are TRBV7-8 and TRBJ2-3, with 9 nucleotides matching TRBD2. The CDR3 runs to 17 residues. Germline loops: CDR1 SGHVS, CDR2 FQNEAQ. Trimming took 3 bases from V and 0 from J; bases not matched to a gene: 7. DNA of the CDR3: TGTGCCAGCAGCTTTCGGGTAGCGGGGGTAAGCACAGATACGCAGTATTTT. Protein product: CASSFRVAGVSTDTQYF.

V is TRBV6-5 and J is TRBJ2-7; TRBD1 might be the D (5 bases). Trimming removed 6 bases from V and 6 bases from J, with 18 bases in between. The germline gives CDR1 MNHEY, CDR2 SVGAGI. This CDR3 contains 14 residues. The CDR3 sequence is CASSRKEKGFEQYF. CDR3 nucleotide sequence: TGTGCCAGCAGCCGTAAAGAAAAGGGGTTCGAGCAGTACTTC.

This chain joins TRBV10-3 and TRBJ2-3, with 9 bases identical to TRBD2. Germline CDR1 reads ENHRY; CDR2 reads SYGVKD. The CDR3 is 13 amino acids. The V and J ends lost 6 bases and 7 bases, in that order; junction bases with no gene match: 5. The CDR3 is CAIRTSGAYTQYF. The CDR3 DNA sequence: TGTGCCATCAGGACTAGCGGAGCGTATACGCAGTATTTT.

The rearrangement links TRBV5-6 to TRBJ2-5; TRBD2 is a possible D gene (6 bases). This CDR3 has 15 amino acids. Germline V lookup: CDR1 SGHDT, CDR2 YYEEEE. V gave up 3 bases and J gave up 5 bases, with 17 bases separating them. The CDR3, as DNA: TGTGCCAGCAGCTCCCTGAGAGGGAGGTGGGAGACCCAGTACTTC. Its translation is CASSSLRGRWETQYF.

V and J are TRBV11-2 and TRBJ2-7, with TRBD1 as a possible D gene (6 bases). Germline CDR1 reads SGHAT; CDR2 reads FQNNGV. V gave up 5 bases and J gave up 0 bases, with 26 bases separating them. This CDR3 is 19 amino acids long. CDR3 sequence (DNA): TGTGCCAGCAGCCGCAGACAGGCCGCAAGGGAATCAAGCTCCTACGAGCAGTACTTC. It encodes CASSRRQAARESSSYEQYF.

The CDR3 region has the DNA TGTGCCTTCCGCGGGGACAACTATGGCTACACCTTC. This encodes CAFRGDNYGYTF. The rearrangement uses TRBV2 and TRBJ1-2, with a tentative D call TRBD1 (5 bases). V lost 11 bases to trimming and J lost 2 bases, with 12 bases between them. Germline V gives CDR1 SNHLY, CDR2 FYNNEI. The CDR3 runs 12 residues.

V is TRBV5-6 and J is TRBJ2-1, with TRBD2 matching 11 bases. Germline V gives CDR1 SGHDT, CDR2 YYEEEE. The CDR3 extends over 15 amino acids. Germline trimming cut 1 base from V and 8 bases from J; bases unmatched to any gene: 5. The CDR3 sequence: CASSLISGGAHEQFF. The CDR3, as DNA: TGTGCCAGCAGCTTGATTAGCGGGGGGGCACATGAGCAGTTCTTC.

This rearrangement joins TRBV29-1 to TRBJ1-1; TRBD1 is a possible D gene (6 bases). Germline CDR1 and CDR2: SQVTM and ANQGSEA. The CDR3 sequence is 13 residues long. Trimming stripped 4 bases from V and 1 base from J, with 10 bases between. The DNA for the CDR3 is TGCAGCGTTGCGCAGGGGACGAACACTGAAGCTTTCTTT. As protein: CSVAQGTNTEAFF.

This chain links TRBV12-5 with TRBJ1-1; no definite D call. V was clipped by 0 bases and J by 7 bases, with 3 bases between them. This CDR3 region has 11 residues. Germline CDR1 is LGHNT and CDR2 is FRNRAP. CDR3 residues: CASGLVSEAFF. The CDR3 nucleotides read TGTGCTAGTGGTTTGGTCAGTGAAGCTTTCTTT.